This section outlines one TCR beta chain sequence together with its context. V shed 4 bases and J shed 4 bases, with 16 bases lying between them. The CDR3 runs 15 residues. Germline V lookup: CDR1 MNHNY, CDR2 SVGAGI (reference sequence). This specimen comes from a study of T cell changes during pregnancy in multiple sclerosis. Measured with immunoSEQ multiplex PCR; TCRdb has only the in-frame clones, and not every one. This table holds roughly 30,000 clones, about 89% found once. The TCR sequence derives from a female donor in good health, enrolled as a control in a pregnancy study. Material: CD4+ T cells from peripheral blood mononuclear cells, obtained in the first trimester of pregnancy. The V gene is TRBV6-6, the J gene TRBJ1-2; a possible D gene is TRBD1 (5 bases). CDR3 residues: CASSWSGDSIYGYTF. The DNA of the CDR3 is TGTGCCAGCAGTTGGTCGGGGGATTCGATCTATGGCTACACCTTC.